Here is one T cell receptor beta chain with its context. These data come from a study of blood T cell repertoires in COVID-19. Study details: In each case, the material was cDNA or gDNA derived from T cells, B-cell-depleted T cells, or PBMCs.

How the authors handled the data: Amplification with reference gene primers provided the estimates of nucleated cell counts. Libraries were prepared by immunoSEQ multiplex PCR; TCRdb keeps only in-frame clonotypes and omits some of them. The V and J calls and clone size come from that table; D and trimming were worked out from the DNA. Of 330,000 or so clones listed, roughly 89% are singletons. V was cut by 5 bases and J by 9 bases, with 14 bases left in between. This CDR3 is 13 amino acids long. Germline values: CDR1 MNHEY, CDR2 SVGAGI. The sequence was collected from a young man with COVID-19, enrolled during active disease. What was sequenced was peripheral blood. The chain uses TRBV6-5 and TRBJ2-1; possible D gene TRBD1, 8 bases. The CDR3: CASSPTGGGEQFF. DNA of the CDR3: TGTGCCAGCAGTCCTACAGGGGGGGGTGAGCAGTTCTTC.